Below, 27 T cell receptor beta chains from the same sample are listed, as sequenced in a study of CD8 T cells in Susac syndrome. A quantity of about 0.45 to 1 ug RNA underwent reverse transcription using random hexamers. From the immunoSEQ multiplex PCR reads, TCRdb called clonotypes with MiXCR, one entry per CDR3 protein. The table records 100,000 to 150,000 distinct CDR3 sequences, about 94% of them present only once. The sample consisted of CD8+ T cells from PBMCs. These receptors were collected from a human donor with Susac syndrome.

The genes are TRBV5-6 and TRBJ2-7; 12 bases align to TRBD2. The CDR3 covers 14 residues. The germline V gene has CDR1 SGHDT and CDR2 YYEEEE. With V trimmed by 3 bases and J by 2 bases, 0 bases remained unmatched. The CDR3 DNA reads TGTGCCAGCAGCTGGACTAGCGGGACCTACGAGCAGTACTTC. Residues: CASSWTSGTYEQYF.

Concerning this clonotype: The conserved final phenylalanine or tryptophan is absent from the CDR3, which likely points to a read error. The limits of the CDR3 on the DNA are not certain, so only TCRdb's listed CDR3 is given. The V call is TRBV21-1, the J call TRBJ2-7; no DNA check was done on the table's D call, TRBD1. TRBV21-1 is a pseudogene. Termini included, the CDR3 measures 13 amino acids. This chain's CDR3 is CASSKGSAGDQYS.

The chain has TRBV29-1 and TRBJ2-3; 8 bases line up with TRBD1. Germline values: CDR1 SQVTM, CDR2 ANQGSEA. The CDR3 totals 16 residues. V gave up 2 bases and J gave up 0 bases; unmatched junction bases: 7. Written as DNA, the CDR3 is TGCAGCGTTGAACCGAGTCGGACAGGGAGCACAGATACGCAGTATTTT. This codes for CSVEPSRTGSTDTQYF.

The chain combines TRBV6-4 with TRBJ1-1; D uncertain. V shed 3 bases and J shed 0 bases, with 8 bases lying between them. The CDR3 consists of 14 residues. Germline lookup yields CDR1 MRHNA and CDR2 SNTAGT. The chain's CDR3 is CASSETEMNTEAFF. CDR3 in DNA: TGTGCCAGCAGTGAAACAGAGATGAACACTGAAGCTTTCTTT.

With regard to this clonotype: At one end the junction does not follow the germline gene, possibly because of a read error. V is TRBV7-9 and J is TRBJ2-5; perhaps TRBD2 as D (6 bases). CDR1 is SEHNR and CDR2 is FQNEAQ in the germline V gene (reference sequence). The CDR3 has 18 residues. This chain's CDR3 is CASSLGRTGTPNQETQYF. CDR3 coding DNA: TGTGCCAGCAGTTTAGGAAGGACGGGGACTCCAAATCAAGAGACCCAGTACTTC.

The V call is TRBV11-2, the J call TRBJ2-7; D unresolved. The CDR3 length is 16 residues. Germline-derived CDR1 and CDR2 are SGHAT and FQNNGV. Trimming removed 1 base at V and 1 base at J, with 14 bases between. The chain's CDR3 is CASSLGSGRFSYEQYF. CDR3 DNA sequence: TGTGCCAGCAGCTTAGGGTCCGGAAGGTTTTCCTACGAGCAGTACTTC. Full variable domain (outside the CDR3, taken from reference TRBV11-2 and TRBJ2-7): EAGVAQSPRYKIIEKRQSVAFWCNPISGHATLYWYQQILGQGPKLLIQFQNNGVVDDSQLPKDRFSAERLKGVDSTLKIQPAKLEDSAVYLCASSLGSGRFSYEQYFGPGTRLTVT.

The chain joins TRBV29-1 to TRBJ2-5, with D unclear. The germline V and J ends were trimmed by 3 bases and 0 bases, with 20 bases remaining between them. The CDR3 runs to 17 residues. Germline CDR1 and CDR2: SQVTM and ANQGSEA. The CDR3: CSVEGWSGNGYQETQYF. Here the CDR3 DNA reads TGCAGCGTTGAGGGGTGGTCGGGCAACGGGTACCAAGAGACCCAGTACTTC. The whole variable domain, filled in from reference TRBV29-1 and TRBJ2-5, reads SAVISQKPSRDICQRGTSLTIQCQVDSQVTMMFWYRQQPGQSLTLIATANQGSEATYESGFVIDKFPISRPNLTFSTLTVSNMSPEDSSIYLCSVEGWSGNGYQETQYFGPGTRLLVL.

The chain carries TRBV19 and TRBJ1-1; 8 bases are shared with TRBD1. After removal of 5 bases from V and 0 bases from J, the junction contained 8 bases not matched to a gene. Germline V gene sequence: CDR1 LNHDA, CDR2 SQIVND (reference sequence). The CDR3 consists of 16 residues. The CDR3 here is CASSRGTGLMNTEAFF. In nucleotides, the CDR3 is TGTGCCAGTAGTCGCGGGACAGGACTGATGAACACTGAAGCTTTCTTT.

The chain combines TRBV7-9 with TRBJ2-1, with 9 bases identical to TRBD2. V was pared by 3 bases and J by 2 bases, with 5 bases of the junction left unmatched. The CDR3 spans 16 residues. In germline, CDR1 is SEHNR, CDR2 FQNEAQ (reference sequence). The CDR3 spells CASSFALAGTYNEQFF. CDR3 bases: TGTGCCAGCAGCTTCGCCCTAGCGGGAACCTACAATGAGCAGTTCTTC.

This sequence joins TRBV2 and TRBJ2-1; D is unclear. The germline V and J ends were trimmed by 3 bases and 8 bases, with 5 bases remaining between them. The length of the CDR3 is 11 residues. The germline gives CDR1 SNHLY, CDR2 FYNNEI. The CDR3 sequence: CASSDGDEQFF. In DNA form, the CDR3 reads TGTGCCAGCAGTGACGGAGATGAGCAGTTCTTC. Drawing the rest from reference TRBV2 and TRBJ2-1, the complete variable domain is EPEVTQTPSHQVTQMGQEVILRCVPISNHLYFYWYRQILGQKVEFLVSFYNNEISEKSEIFDDQFSVERPDGSNFTLKIRSTKLEDSAMYFCASSDGDEQFFGPGTRLTVL.

The rearrangement links TRBV9 to TRBJ2-1; no firm D call. The ends were cut back, 4 bases at V and 7 bases at J, with 12 bases in the middle. The germline V gene has CDR1 SGDLS and CDR2 YYNGEE. The CDR3 loop spans 13 amino acids. The CDR3 DNA sequence: TGTGCCAGCAGCTCGCGACGGAGAAATGAGCAGTTCTTC. Translating it yields CASSSRRRNEQFF.

The CDR3 DNA sequence: TGCGCCAGCAGCTTGCAGGGGGGTTCCGGGGAGCTGTTTTTT. This gives the protein CASSLQGGSGELFF. The chain has TRBV5-1 and TRBJ2-2; D might be TRBD1 (7 bases). V dropped 1 base and J dropped 6 bases, with 10 bases sitting between them. Looked up from germline, CDR1 is SGHRS and CDR2 is YFSETQ. The length of the CDR3 is 14 residues.

This clonotype showed up just once. V is TRBV6-6 and J is TRBJ2-7; 10 positions agree with TRBD1. Germline loops: CDR1 MNHNY, CDR2 SVGAGI (reference sequence). There are 15 residues in the CDR3. After removal of 7 bases from V and 5 bases from J, the junction contained 11 bases not matched to a gene. The CDR3 reads CASNRPGQGMNEQYF. CDR3 bases: TGTGCCAGCAATCGTCCGGGACAGGGGATGAACGAGCAGTACTTC.

The rearrangement joins TRBV24-1 to TRBJ2-2; D may correspond to TRBD1 or TRBD2 (5 bases each). V lost 10 bases to trimming and J lost 6 bases, with 8 bases between them. There are 11 residues in the CDR3. Germline lookup yields CDR1 KGHDR and CDR2 SFDVKD. The CDR3 reads CATGTAGELFF. The CDR3 DNA is TGTGCCACGGGGACCGCCGGGGAGCTGTTTTTT.

CDR3 DNA sequence: TGTGCCAGCAGTTACGGGACTACTGAGCAGTTCTTC. Its protein product is CASSYGTTEQFF. V and J are TRBV6-6 and TRBJ2-1, with TRBD2 matching 7 bases. In germline, CDR1 is MNHNY, CDR2 SVGAGI (reference sequence). The J segment lost 9 bases and the V segment lost 2 bases, leaving 1 base of the junction unmatched. The CDR3 loop spans 12 amino acids.

The rearrangement uses TRBV5-4 and TRBJ2-1; D call uncertain. The V and J ends lost 0 bases and 0 bases respectively, with 7 bases between them. Germline lookup yields CDR1 SGHNT and CDR2 YYREEE (reference sequence). The CDR3 runs to 15 residues. The CDR3 sequence is CASSLVLSSYNEQFF. DNA for the CDR3: TGTGCCAGCAGCTTGGTTTTAAGCTCCTACAATGAGCAGTTCTTC.

This clonotype has a single count. The genes are TRBV2 and TRBJ2-7, with D hard to call. Germline V CDR1 and CDR2: SNHLY, FYNNEI. This CDR3 has 14 amino acids. Trimming pared 8 bases from V and 0 bases from J, leaving 14 bases between. CDR3 sequence: CASENSTGSYEQYF. CDR3 DNA: TGTGCCAGCGAGAACTCAACCGGCTCCTACGAGCAGTACTTC.

The rearrangement uses TRBV5-6 and TRBJ2-1, with 11 positions matching TRBD2. The germline CDR1 and CDR2 sequences are SGHDT and YYEEEE. V shed 4 bases, J shed 3 bases, and the junction held 3 bases outside the gene matches. The CDR3 has 15 amino acids. The CDR3: CASSGGLADYNEQFF. As DNA, the CDR3 is TGTGCCAGCAGCGGGGGACTAGCGGACTACAATGAGCAGTTCTTC.

The V gene is TRBV29-1, the J gene TRBJ2-1; D gene ambiguous. V was trimmed by 6 bases and J by 8 bases, leaving 14 bases between them. Germline V gene lookup returns CDR1 SQVTM and CDR2 ANQGSEA. The CDR3 totals 12 residues. The CDR3 loop is CSVPRRYDEQFF. The DNA of the CDR3 is TGCAGCGTCCCCCGTAGGTACGATGAGCAGTTCTTC.

The genes are TRBV20-1 and TRBJ2-1; perhaps TRBD2 as D (6 bases). V dropped 6 bases and J dropped 7 bases, with 19 bases sitting between them. CDR1 is DFQATT and CDR2 is SNEGSKA in the germline V gene (reference sequence). This CDR3 has 14 residues. The DNA for the CDR3 is TGCAGTGCGGACGACCGAGAGCGGGTAAATGAGCAGTTCTTC. Amino acids: CSADDRERVNEQFF.

This sequence joins TRBV7-6 and TRBJ2-7; D gene unclear. This CDR3 is built from 14 residues. Germline V gene sequence: CDR1 SGHVS, CDR2 FNYEAQ. V was trimmed by 5 bases and J by 0 bases, leaving 11 bases between them. The DNA of the CDR3 is TGTGCCAGCAGCCCCCCAACAGACTCCTACGAGCAGTACTTC. As protein: CASSPPTDSYEQYF.

The chain joins TRBV5-4 to TRBJ1-1; D possibly corresponds to TRBD1 (5 bases). CDR3 length: 14 residues. V gave up 6 bases and J gave up 0 bases, with 12 bases separating them. Germline CDR1 reads SGHNT; CDR2 reads YYREEE (reference sequence). CDR3 residues: CASTKGLVNTEAFF. The CDR3 DNA sequence: TGTGCCAGCACAAAGGGGTTAGTGAACACTGAAGCTTTCTTT.

The chain joins TRBV14 to TRBJ2-1; TRBD2 might be the D (5 bases). Germline values: CDR1 SGHDN, CDR2 FVKESK. This CDR3 contains 15 residues. V was pared by 0 bases and J by 7 bases, with 13 bases between. CDR3 sequence (DNA): TGTGCCAGCAGCCAAGACGGCGGGTCGGGGAATGAGCAGTTCTTC. It specifies CASSQDGGSGNEQFF.

The rearrangement uses TRBV12-3 or TRBV12-4 and TRBJ2-2; 7 positions match TRBD2. V trimming: 3 bases; J trimming: 5 bases; junction bases outside the gene matches: 0. This CDR3 has 13 amino acids. As DNA, the CDR3 is TGTGCCAGCAGTTTTAGCGGGACCGGGGAGCTGTTTTTT. It is translated as CASSFSGTGELFF.

The chain's CDR3 is CASGEGTGPYEQYF. CDR3 sequence (DNA): TGTGCCAGTGGAGAGGGGACAGGGCCCTACGAGCAGTACTTC. The chain has TRBV9 and TRBJ2-7, with 9 bases identical to TRBD1. Germline lookup yields CDR1 SGDLS and CDR2 YYNGEE. The CDR3 is 14 amino acids. The ends lost 8 bases at V and 2 bases at J; junction bases unmatched: 8.

The rearrangement uses TRBV5-1 and TRBJ1-1; no reliable D call. Germline V gives CDR1 SGHRS, CDR2 YFSETQ. Trimming pared 3 bases from V and 8 bases from J, leaving 17 bases between. The CDR3 is 14 amino acids. The CDR3 sequence is CASSSETPTGEAFF. The CDR3 DNA is TGCGCCAGCAGCTCAGAAACCCCGACTGGGGAAGCTTTCTTT.

V usage is TRBV2 and J usage is TRBJ2-2, with 8 bases matching TRBD2. Trimming at V came to 8 bases and at J to 1 base, leaving 3 bases not matched to a gene. The CDR3 length is 14 residues. Germline CDR1 is SNHLY and CDR2 is FYNNEI. For the CDR3, the DNA is TGTGCCAGCCGGGGGGGGAGGAACACCGGGGAGCTGTTTTTT. Translated, it gives CASRGGRNTGELFF.